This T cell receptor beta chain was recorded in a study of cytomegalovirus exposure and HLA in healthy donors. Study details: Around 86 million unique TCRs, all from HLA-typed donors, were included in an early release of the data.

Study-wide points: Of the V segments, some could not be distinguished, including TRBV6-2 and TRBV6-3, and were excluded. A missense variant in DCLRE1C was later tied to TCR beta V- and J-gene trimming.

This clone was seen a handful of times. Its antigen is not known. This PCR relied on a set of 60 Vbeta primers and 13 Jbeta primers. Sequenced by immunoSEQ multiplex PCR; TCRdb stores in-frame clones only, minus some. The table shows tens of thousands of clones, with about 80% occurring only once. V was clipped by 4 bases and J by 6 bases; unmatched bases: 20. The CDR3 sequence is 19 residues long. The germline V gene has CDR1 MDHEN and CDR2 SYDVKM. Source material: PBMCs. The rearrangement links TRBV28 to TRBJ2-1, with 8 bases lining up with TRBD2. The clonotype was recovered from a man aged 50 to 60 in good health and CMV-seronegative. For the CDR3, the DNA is TGTGCCAGCAGTTCGACAGGATTTGGGTTTAGCGGGAAGGTCAATGAGCAGTTCTTC. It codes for CASSSTGFGFSGKVNEQFF.